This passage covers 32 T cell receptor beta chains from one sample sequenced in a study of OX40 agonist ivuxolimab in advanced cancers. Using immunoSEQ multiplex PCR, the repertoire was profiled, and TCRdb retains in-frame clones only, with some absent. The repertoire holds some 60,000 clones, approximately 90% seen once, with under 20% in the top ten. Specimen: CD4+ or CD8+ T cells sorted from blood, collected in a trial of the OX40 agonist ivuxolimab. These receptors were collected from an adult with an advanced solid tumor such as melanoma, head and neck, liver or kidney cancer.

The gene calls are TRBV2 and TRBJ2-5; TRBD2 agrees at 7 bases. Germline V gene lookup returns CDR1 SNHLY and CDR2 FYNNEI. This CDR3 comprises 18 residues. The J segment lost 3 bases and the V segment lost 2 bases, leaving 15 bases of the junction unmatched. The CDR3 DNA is TGTGCCAGCAGTGAACGGGTTAGCGGGTCAATTGGGGAAGAGACCCAGTACTTC. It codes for CASSERVSGSIGEETQYF.

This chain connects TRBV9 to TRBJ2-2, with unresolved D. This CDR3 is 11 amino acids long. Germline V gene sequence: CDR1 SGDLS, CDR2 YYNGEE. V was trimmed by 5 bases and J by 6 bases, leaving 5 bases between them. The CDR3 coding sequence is TGTGCCAGCAGGGATCCCGGGGAGCTGTTTTTT. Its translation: CASRDPGELFF.

DNA of the CDR3: TGTGCCAGCAGTGAAGCAGTGGGTAACACCGGGGAGCTGTTTTTT. Translated: CASSEAVGNTGELFF. The chain carries TRBV6-1 and TRBJ2-2; D remains ambiguous. Trimming took off 0 bases at V and 2 bases at J, with 7 bases between the two ends. The CDR3 length is 15 residues. Germline CDR1 reads MNHNS; CDR2 reads SASEGT.

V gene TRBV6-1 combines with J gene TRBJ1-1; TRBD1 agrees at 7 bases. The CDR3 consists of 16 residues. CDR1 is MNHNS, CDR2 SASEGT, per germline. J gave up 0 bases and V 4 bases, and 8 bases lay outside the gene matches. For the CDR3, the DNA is TGTGCCAGCAGTGGTGGGACAGTTTCGATGAACACTGAAGCTTTCTTT. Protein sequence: CASSGGTVSMNTEAFF.

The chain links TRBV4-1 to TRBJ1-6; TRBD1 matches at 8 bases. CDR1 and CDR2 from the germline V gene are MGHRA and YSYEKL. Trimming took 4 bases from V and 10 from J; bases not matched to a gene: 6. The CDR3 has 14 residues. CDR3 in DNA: TGCGCCAGCAGCCCAGGACAGGGCGGATCACCCCTCCACTTT. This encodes CASSPGQGGSPLHF.

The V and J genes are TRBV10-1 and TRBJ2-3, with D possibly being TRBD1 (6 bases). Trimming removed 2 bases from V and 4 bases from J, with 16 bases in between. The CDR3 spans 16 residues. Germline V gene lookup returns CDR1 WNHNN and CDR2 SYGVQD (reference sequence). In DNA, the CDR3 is TGCGCCAGCAGTGAGGAGGTAGGAACAGGGCCAGATACGCAGTATTTT. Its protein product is CASSEEVGTGPDTQYF.

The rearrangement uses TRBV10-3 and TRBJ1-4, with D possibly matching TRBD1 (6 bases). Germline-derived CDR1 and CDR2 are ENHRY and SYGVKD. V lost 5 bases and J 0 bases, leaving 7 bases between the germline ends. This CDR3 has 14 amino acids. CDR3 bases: TGTGCCATCAGTCGGACAGCAACTAATGAAAAACTGTTTTTT. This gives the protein CAISRTATNEKLFF.

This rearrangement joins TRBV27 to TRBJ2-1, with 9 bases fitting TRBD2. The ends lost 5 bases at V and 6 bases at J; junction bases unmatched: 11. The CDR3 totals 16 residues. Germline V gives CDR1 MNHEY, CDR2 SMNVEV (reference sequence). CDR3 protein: CASSPPGSGGFNEQFF. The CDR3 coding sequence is TGTGCCAGCAGTCCTCCAGGTAGCGGGGGTTTCAATGAGCAGTTCTTC.

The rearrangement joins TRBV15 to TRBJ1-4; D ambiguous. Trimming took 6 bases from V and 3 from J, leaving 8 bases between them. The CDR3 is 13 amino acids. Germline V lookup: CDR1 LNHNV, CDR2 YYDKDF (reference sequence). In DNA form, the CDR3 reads TGTGCCACCAGGGAAGACGCTAATGAAAAACTGTTTTTT. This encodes CATREDANEKLFF. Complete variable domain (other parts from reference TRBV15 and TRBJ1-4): DAMVIQNPRYQVTQFGKPVTLSCSQTLNHNVMYWYQQKSSQAPKLLFHYYDKDFNNEADTPDNFQSRRPNTSFCFLDIRSPGLGDTAMYLCATREDANEKLFFGSGTQLSVL.

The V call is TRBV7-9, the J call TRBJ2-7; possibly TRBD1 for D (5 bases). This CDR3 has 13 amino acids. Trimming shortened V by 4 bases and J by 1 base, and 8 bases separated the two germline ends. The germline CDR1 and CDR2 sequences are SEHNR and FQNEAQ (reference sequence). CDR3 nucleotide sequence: TGTGCCAGCAGCTCGACAGAATCCTACGAGCAGTACTTC. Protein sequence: CASSSTESYEQYF.

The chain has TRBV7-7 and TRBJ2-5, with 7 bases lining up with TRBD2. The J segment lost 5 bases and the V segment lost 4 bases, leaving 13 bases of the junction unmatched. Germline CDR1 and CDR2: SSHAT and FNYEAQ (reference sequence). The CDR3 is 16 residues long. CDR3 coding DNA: TGTGCCAGCAGCTCAACCGGGACTACCTCACGGGAGACCCAGTACTTC. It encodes CASSSTGTTSRETQYF.

The CDR3 nucleotides read TGTGCCAGCAGCTTGTTACCGGGACAGGTCCTATATGGCTACACCTTC. This encodes CASSLLPGQVLYGYTF. V usage is TRBV7-2 and J usage is TRBJ1-2, with 8 nucleotides matching TRBD1. J gave up 5 bases and V 3 bases, and 11 bases lay outside the gene matches. The CDR3 sequence is 16 residues long. Looked up from germline, CDR1 is SGHTA and CDR2 is FQGNSA.

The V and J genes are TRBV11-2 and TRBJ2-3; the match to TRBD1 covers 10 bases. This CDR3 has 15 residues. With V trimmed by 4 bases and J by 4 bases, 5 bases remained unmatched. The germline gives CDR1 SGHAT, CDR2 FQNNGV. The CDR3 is CASSSGQGYSDTQYF. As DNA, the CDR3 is TGTGCCAGCAGCTCGGGACAGGGGTACTCAGATACGCAGTATTTT.

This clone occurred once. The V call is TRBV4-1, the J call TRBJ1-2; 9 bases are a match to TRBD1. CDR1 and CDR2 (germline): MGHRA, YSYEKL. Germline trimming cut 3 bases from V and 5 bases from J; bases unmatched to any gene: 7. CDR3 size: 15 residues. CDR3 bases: TGCGCCAGCAGCCACCCGGGACAGGGTGGGTATGGCTACACCTTC. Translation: CASSHPGQGGYGYTF.

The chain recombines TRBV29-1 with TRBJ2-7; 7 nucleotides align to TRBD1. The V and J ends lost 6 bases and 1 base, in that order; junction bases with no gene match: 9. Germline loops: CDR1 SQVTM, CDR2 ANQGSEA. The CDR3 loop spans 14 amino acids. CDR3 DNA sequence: TGCAGCGTAGTGTTTCGGGACAGATCCTACGAGCAGTACTTC. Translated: CSVVFRDRSYEQYF.

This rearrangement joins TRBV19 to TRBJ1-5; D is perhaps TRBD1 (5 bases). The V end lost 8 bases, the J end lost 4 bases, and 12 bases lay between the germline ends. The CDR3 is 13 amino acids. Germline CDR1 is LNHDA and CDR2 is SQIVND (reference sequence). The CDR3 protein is CASSMGGNQPQHF. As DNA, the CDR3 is TGTGCCAGTTCCATGGGGGGAAATCAGCCCCAGCATTTT.

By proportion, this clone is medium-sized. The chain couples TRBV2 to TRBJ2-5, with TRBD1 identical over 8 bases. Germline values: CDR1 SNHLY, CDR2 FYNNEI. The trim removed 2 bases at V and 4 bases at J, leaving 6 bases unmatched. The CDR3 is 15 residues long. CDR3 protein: CASSEIRTGSETQYF. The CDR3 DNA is TGTGCCAGCAGTGAAATCCGGACAGGGTCAGAGACCCAGTACTTC.

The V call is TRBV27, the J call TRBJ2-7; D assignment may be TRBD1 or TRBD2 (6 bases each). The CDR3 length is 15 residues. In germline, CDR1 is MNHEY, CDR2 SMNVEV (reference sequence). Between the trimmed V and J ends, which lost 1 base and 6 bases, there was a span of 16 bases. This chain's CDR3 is CASSLYGGPTSEQYF. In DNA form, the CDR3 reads TGTGCCAGCAGTTTATATGGGGGGCCGACTAGCGAGCAGTACTTC.

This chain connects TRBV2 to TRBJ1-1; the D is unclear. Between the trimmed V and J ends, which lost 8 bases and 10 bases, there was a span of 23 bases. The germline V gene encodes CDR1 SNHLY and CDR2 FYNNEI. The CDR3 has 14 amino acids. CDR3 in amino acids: CASPLKEGKEGAFF. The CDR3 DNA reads TGTGCCAGCCCACTTAAGGAGGGTAAGGAGGGAGCTTTCTTT.

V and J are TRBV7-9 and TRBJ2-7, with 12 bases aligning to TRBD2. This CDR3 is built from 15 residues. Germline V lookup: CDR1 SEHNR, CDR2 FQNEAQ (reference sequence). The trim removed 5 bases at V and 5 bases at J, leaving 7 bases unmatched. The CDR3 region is CASSPTSGGYNEQYF. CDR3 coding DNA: TGTGCCAGCAGCCCGACTAGCGGGGGATATAACGAGCAGTACTTC.

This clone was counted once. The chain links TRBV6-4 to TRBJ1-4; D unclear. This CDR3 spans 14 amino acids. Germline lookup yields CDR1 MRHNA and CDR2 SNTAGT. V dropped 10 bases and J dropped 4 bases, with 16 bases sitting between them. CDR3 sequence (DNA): TGTGCCATTCCCGACGCAGCCGTTAATGAAAAACTGTTTTTT. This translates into CAIPDAAVNEKLFF.

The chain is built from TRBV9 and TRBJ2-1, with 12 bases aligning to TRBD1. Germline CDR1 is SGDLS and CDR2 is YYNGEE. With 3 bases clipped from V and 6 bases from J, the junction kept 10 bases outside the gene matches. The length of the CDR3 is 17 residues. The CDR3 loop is CASSGSGTGGQFNEQFF. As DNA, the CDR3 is TGTGCCAGCAGCGGCTCCGGGACAGGGGGCCAATTCAATGAGCAGTTCTTC.

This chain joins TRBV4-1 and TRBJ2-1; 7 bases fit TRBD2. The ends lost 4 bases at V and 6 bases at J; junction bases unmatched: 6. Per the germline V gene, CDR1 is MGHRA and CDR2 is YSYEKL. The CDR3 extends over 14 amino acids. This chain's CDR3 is CASSRLGLSNEQFF. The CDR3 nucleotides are TGCGCCAGCAGCCGTCTGGGACTATCCAATGAGCAGTTCTTC.

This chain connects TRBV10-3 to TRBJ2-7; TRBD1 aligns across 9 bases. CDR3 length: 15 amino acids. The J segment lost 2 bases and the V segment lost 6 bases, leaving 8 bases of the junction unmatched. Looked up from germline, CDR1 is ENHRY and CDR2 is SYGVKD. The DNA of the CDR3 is TGTGCCATCAGGGAACCGGGACAGGGCGCCTACGAGCAGTACTTC. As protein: CAIREPGQGAYEQYF.

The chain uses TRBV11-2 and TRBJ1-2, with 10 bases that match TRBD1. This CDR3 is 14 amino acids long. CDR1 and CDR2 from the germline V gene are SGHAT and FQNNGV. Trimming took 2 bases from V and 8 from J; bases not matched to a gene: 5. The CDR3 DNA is TGTGCCAGCAGCTTATCGACAGGGGGCGACGGCTACACCTTC. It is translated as CASSLSTGGDGYTF.

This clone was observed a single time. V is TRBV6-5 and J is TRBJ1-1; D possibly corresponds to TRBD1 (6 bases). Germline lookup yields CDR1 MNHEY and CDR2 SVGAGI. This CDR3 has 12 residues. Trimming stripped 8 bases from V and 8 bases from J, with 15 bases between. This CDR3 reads CASFGGAGEAFF. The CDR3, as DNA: TGTGCCAGCTTTGGGGGCGCAGGGGAAGCTTTCTTT.

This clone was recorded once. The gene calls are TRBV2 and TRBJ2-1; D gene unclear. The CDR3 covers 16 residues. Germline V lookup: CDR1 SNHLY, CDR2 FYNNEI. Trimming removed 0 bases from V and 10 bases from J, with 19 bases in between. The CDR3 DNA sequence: TGTGCCAGCAGTGAAGCGCTTGGGTTGAAACAAGACGAGCAGTTCTTC. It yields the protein CASSEALGLKQDEQFF.

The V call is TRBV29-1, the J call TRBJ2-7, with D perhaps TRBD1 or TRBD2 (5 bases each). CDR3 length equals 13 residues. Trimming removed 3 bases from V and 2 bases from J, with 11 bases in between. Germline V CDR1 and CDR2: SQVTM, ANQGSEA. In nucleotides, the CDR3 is TGCAGCGTTGAGAACGGGACCACCTACGAGCAGTACTTC. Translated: CSVENGTTYEQYF.

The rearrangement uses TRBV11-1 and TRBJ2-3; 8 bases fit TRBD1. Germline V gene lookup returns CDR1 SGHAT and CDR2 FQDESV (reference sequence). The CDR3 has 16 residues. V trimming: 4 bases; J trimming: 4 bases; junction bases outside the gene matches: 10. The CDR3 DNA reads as TGTGCCAGCAGCTCCCCCGAGACAGGGGAGGCAGATACGCAGTATTTT. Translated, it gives CASSSPETGEADTQYF. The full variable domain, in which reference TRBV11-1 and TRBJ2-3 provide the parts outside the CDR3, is EAEVAQSPRYKITEKSQAVAFWCDPISGHATLYWYRQILGQGPELLVQFQDESVVDDSQLPKDRFSAERLKGVDSTLKIQPAELGDSAMYLCASSSPETGEADTQYFGPGTRLTVL.

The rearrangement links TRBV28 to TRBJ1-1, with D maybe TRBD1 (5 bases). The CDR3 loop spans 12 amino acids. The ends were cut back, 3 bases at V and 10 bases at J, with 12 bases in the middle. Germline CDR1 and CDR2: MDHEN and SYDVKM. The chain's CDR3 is CASSFFRVGAFF. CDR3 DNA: TGTGCCAGCAGTTTTTTCAGGGTGGGAGCTTTCTTT.

The CDR3 DNA reads as TGTGCCATCAGTGAGTCGGCTAGCGGGGGGACAGATACGCAGTATTTT. This encodes CAISESASGGTDTQYF. The genes are TRBV10-3 and TRBJ2-3; TRBD2 aligns across 11 bases. The V segment lost 0 bases and the J segment 3 bases; nucleotides outside the gene matches: 2. The CDR3 is 16 residues long. Per germline, CDR1 ENHRY and CDR2 SYGVKD.

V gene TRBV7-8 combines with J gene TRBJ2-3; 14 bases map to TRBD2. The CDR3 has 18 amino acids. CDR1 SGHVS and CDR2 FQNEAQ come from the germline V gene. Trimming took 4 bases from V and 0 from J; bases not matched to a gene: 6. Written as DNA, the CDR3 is TGTGCCAGCAGCTCTACCGGGACTAGCGGGGGTAGCACAGATACGCAGTATTTT. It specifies CASSSTGTSGGSTDTQYF. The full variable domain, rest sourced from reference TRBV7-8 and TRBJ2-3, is GAGVSQSPRYKVAKRGQDVALRCDPISGHVSLFWYQQALGQGPEFLTYFQNEAQLDKSGLPSDRFFAERPEGSVSTLKIQRTQQEDSAVYLCASSSTGTSGGSTDTQYFGPGTRLTVL.